Each of the 8 T cell receptor beta chains below was sequenced from the same sample in a study of blood T cell repertoires in COVID-19. Produced via immunoSEQ multiplex PCR; TCRdb's table is partial and in-frame only. The table shows 95,000 to 110,000 clones, with around 92% occurring only once. Specimen: peripheral blood. The receptor source for this set is a man aged 40-49 years with active or convalescent COVID-19.

The V gene is TRBV5-1, the J gene TRBJ2-3, with D tentatively TRBD1 (7 bases). This CDR3 spans 14 amino acids. From germline, CDR1 is SGHRS and CDR2 YFSETQ. V lost 7 bases, J lost 1 base, and 13 bases lay in between. CDR3 coding DNA: TGCGCCAGCGTACGCAGGGGGGGCACAGATACGCAGTATTTT. This codes for CASVRRGGTDTQYF.

This sequence joins TRBV6-5 and TRBJ1-2; D remains ambiguous. Per germline, CDR1 MNHEY and CDR2 SVGAGI. CDR3 size: 14 residues. V lost 5 bases, J lost 0 bases, and 10 bases lay in between. For the CDR3, the DNA is TGTGCCAGCAGTCGGACTGGAACTAACTATGGCTACACCTTC. This translates into CASSRTGTNYGYTF.

The chain links TRBV4-3 to TRBJ2-5; D is unclear. CDR1 and CDR2 from the germline V gene are LGHNA and YSLEER. V was trimmed by 0 bases and J by 5 bases, leaving 13 bases between them. The CDR3 is 15 residues long. The CDR3 bases are TGCGCCAGCAGCCAAGATAGCTCGAGCTGGGAGACCCAGTACTTC. Protein: CASSQDSSSWETQYF.

In this sample, this clone turned up once. The chain couples TRBV10-3 to TRBJ1-1; maybe TRBD1 (5 bases). Germline values: CDR1 ENHRY, CDR2 SYGVKD. Trimming pared 6 bases from V and 1 base from J, leaving 9 bases between. The CDR3 is made up of 13 amino acids. As DNA, the CDR3 is TGTGCCATCAGCTCACAGGAGAACACTGAAGCTTTCTTT. This translates into CAISSQENTEAFF.

This rearrangement joins TRBV19 to TRBJ2-1; D is uncertain. CDR3 length: 15 residues. V shed 3 bases and J shed 7 bases, with 16 bases lying between them. CDR1 is LNHDA and CDR2 is SQIVND in the germline V gene (reference sequence). CDR3 DNA: TGTGCCAGTAGTATTCGAGACTCTATCGGGAATGAGCAGTTCTTC. Protein: CASSIRDSIGNEQFF.

This chain joins TRBV28 and TRBJ2-7, with D possibly being TRBD1 (6 bases). This CDR3 is built from 14 residues. CDR1 is MDHEN and CDR2 is SYDVKM in the germline V gene. The V and J ends lost 3 bases and 2 bases respectively, with 11 bases between them. For the CDR3, the DNA is TGTGCCAGCAGTTTGTTGGGGGCCACCTACGAGCAGTACTTC. Amino acids: CASSLLGATYEQYF.

The CDR3 protein is CASSQGAGELFF. The CDR3 DNA is TGTGCCAGCAGCCAAGGGGCCGGGGAGCTGTTTTTT. J is TRBJ2-2 and V is TRBV6-5; possibly TRBD1 for D (5 bases). Trimming took 6 bases from V and 6 from J, leaving 8 bases between them. Germline V gene sequence: CDR1 MNHEY, CDR2 SVGAGI. CDR3 length equals 12 residues.

This sequence joins TRBV14 and TRBJ2-1; TRBD2 aligns across 8 bases. CDR1 and CDR2 from the germline V gene are SGHDN and FVKESK. V lost 5 bases and J lost 7; bases outside the gene matches: 16. CDR3 length equals 17 residues. The CDR3 bases are TGTGCCAGCAGCACACTAGCGGACACGCTAGGCCTAAATGAGCAGTTCTTC. Its translation is CASSTLADTLGLNEQFF.